These 17 T cell receptor beta chains share one sample of origin, sequenced in a study of Graves' ophthalmopathy and Graves' hyperthyroidism. Transcripts of RNA were the source for amplifying TCR beta CDR3 regions. An initial RT-PCR round employing HTBI primers preceded a second-round multiplex PCR. TCRdb used MiXCR to reprocess the multiplex PCR reads, holding one entry per CDR3 protein. The sample yields 200,000 to 250,000 distinct CDR3 sequences, roughly 21% seen once. Sequenced sample: peripheral blood. These receptors originate from a woman aged 50 to 60 with Graves' ophthalmopathy.

The rearrangement links TRBV19 to TRBJ2-7, with 13 nucleotides matching TRBD2. After removal of 5 bases from V and 7 bases from J, the junction contained 2 bases not matched to a gene. The CDR3 totals 13 residues. Germline V gene lookup returns CDR1 LNHDA and CDR2 SQIVND (reference sequence). The CDR3 coding sequence is TGTGCCAGTAGTCGGACTAGCGGGAGTGAGCAGTACTTC. Its protein is CASSRTSGSEQYF.

V and J are TRBV2 and TRBJ1-5; possibly TRBD1 for D (5 bases). The V end was cut by 1 base, the J end by 7 bases, with 14 bases between. The CDR3 length is 15 residues. Per the germline V gene, CDR1 is SNHLY and CDR2 is FYNNEI. In DNA, the CDR3 is TGTGCCAGCAGTGAAGAGGGGACTTGGAGGCAGCCCCAGCATTTT. Translated: CASSEEGTWRQPQHF.

This clonotype was seen at least ten times. DNA for the CDR3: TGTGCCAGCAGCCAGAACCGGGCGGCCGGAGAGCAAGCTTTCTTT. Translation gives CASSQNRAAGEQAFF. The chain couples TRBV3-1 to TRBJ1-1; D is uncertain. From germline, CDR1 is LGHDT and CDR2 YNNKEL (reference sequence). This CDR3 comprises 15 residues. Trimming left V 3 bases short and J 9 bases short, with 20 bases between.

This clonotype was seen repeatedly, ten times or more. The rearrangement uses TRBV20-1 and TRBJ1-5; tentatively, D is TRBD1 (6 bases). The CDR3 is 19 amino acids. Trimming shortened V by 0 bases and J by 4 bases, and 25 bases separated the two germline ends. Germline V gene lookup returns CDR1 DFQATT and CDR2 SNEGSKA (reference sequence). The CDR3 sequence: CSARDGARPGARGNQPQHF. The CDR3, as DNA: TGCAGTGCTAGAGACGGGGCCAGGCCGGGGGCGAGGGGGAATCAGCCCCAGCATTTT.

This clonotype was counted many times. This rearrangement joins TRBV20-1 to TRBJ2-7; D is possibly TRBD1 or TRBD2 (5 bases each). Germline V gene data show CDR1 as DFQATT and CDR2 as SNEGSKA (reference sequence). V dropped 2 bases and J dropped 2 bases, with 10 bases sitting between them. This CDR3 region has 13 residues. The CDR3 loop is CSARWGWTYEQYF. The CDR3 DNA reads as TGCAGTGCTAGATGGGGGTGGACCTACGAGCAGTACTTC.

This clonotype was counted at least ten times. J is TRBJ2-7 and V is TRBV7-2, with a possible D match to TRBD2 (6 bases). V lost 4 bases and J lost 7, with 20 bases in between. CDR1 and CDR2 from the germline V gene are SGHTA and FQGNSA. The CDR3 contains 15 residues. The CDR3, as DNA: TGTGCCAGCAGCTCGATCGTAAATTTTGCGGGGGAGCAGTACTTC. It encodes CASSSIVNFAGEQYF.

This clonotype was found once. CDR3 sequence reads: CASRERQVWEQYF. The CDR3, as DNA: TGTGCCAGCAGAGAGCGACAGGTGTGGGAGCAGTACTTC. V gene TRBV2 combines with J gene TRBJ2-7; the D gene is possibly TRBD1 (6 bases). The germline V gene encodes CDR1 SNHLY and CDR2 FYNNEI. V gave up 6 bases and J gave up 7 bases, with 16 bases separating them. This CDR3 is built from 13 residues.

This clonotype came up many times. The rearrangement links TRBV24-1 to TRBJ2-2; TRBD2 might be the D (6 bases). This CDR3 spans 20 amino acids. V shed 0 bases and J shed 0 bases, with 19 bases lying between them. Germline CDR1 reads KGHDR; CDR2 reads SFDVKD. CDR3 sequence reads: CATSDLQAVGGPTNTGELFF. For the CDR3, the DNA is TGTGCCACCAGTGATTTGCAGGCCGTTGGAGGGCCTACGAACACCGGGGAGCTGTTTTTT.

This clonotype was detected many times. This rearrangement joins TRBV20-1 to TRBJ2-3, with a weak D call TRBD1 (6 bases). V shed 3 bases and J shed 2 bases, with 15 bases lying between them. The CDR3 spans 15 residues. Per germline, CDR1 DFQATT and CDR2 SNEGSKA (reference sequence). This chain's CDR3 is CSASLRTDFTDTQYF. CDR3 nucleotides: TGCAGTGCTAGTCTGCGGACAGATTTCACAGATACGCAGTATTTT.

The table lists this clonotype with a few counts. J is TRBJ2-7 and V is TRBV7-3; D may be TRBD1 (5 bases). Per the germline V gene, CDR1 is SGHTA and CDR2 is FQGTGA. The CDR3 has 14 residues. Trimming stripped 6 bases from V and 2 bases from J, with 14 bases between. CDR3 DNA: TGTGCCAGCAGTAAAGGGGTAGCCCCCTACGAGCAGTACTTC. Translation gives CASSKGVAPYEQYF.

The genes are TRBV3-1 and TRBJ2-6, with D unresolved. The CDR3 extends over 17 amino acids. V lost 1 base and J 0 bases, leaving 10 bases between the germline ends. Germline V gene data show CDR1 as LGHDT and CDR2 as YNNKEL (reference sequence). DNA of the CDR3: TGTGCCAGCAGCCAAGTCCACCGGAGCTCTGGGGCCAACGTCCTGACTTTC. This encodes CASSQVHRSSGANVLTF.

At least ten counts were recorded for this clonotype. The chain is built from TRBV12-3 or TRBV12-4 and TRBJ2-7; D is possibly TRBD2 (5 bases). With 7 bases removed from V and 3 bases from J, the gap between germline ends came to 13 bases. This CDR3 region has 13 residues. As DNA, the CDR3 is TGTGCCAGCACCCGGACTGAGTACTACGAGCAGTACTTC. It is translated as CASTRTEYYEQYF.

A word on this clonotype: Being one base from a much bigger clone, this may be a read error. V gene TRBV24-1 combines with J gene TRBJ2-2; a weak D match, TRBD1 (6 bases). The germline CDR1 and CDR2 sequences are KGHDR and SFDVKD. The CDR3 is 15 residues long. In DNA, the CDR3 is TGTGTCACCAGTGATCCGGGACAGAACACCGGGGAGCTGTTTTTT. Its protein product is CVTSDPGQNTGELFF.

This clonotype turned up a few times. Given a much more abundant clone one base away, this may be a read error. This rearrangement joins TRBV28 to TRBJ2-7, with D tentatively TRBD2 (6 bases). Germline V gene data show CDR1 as MDHEN and CDR2 as SYDVKM. The V end lost 7 bases, the J end lost 5 bases, and 21 bases lay between the germline ends. The CDR3 is made up of 15 amino acids. CDR3 coding DNA: TGTGCCAGCATGGCTTTGGGGCTAGCGCTAAACGAGCAGTACTTC. It codes for CASMALGLALNEQYF.

There are many counts of this clonotype. The CDR3 DNA reads as TGCAGCGTTGGGGGGGACAGAGCCTACGAGCAGTACTTC. The encoded protein is CSVGGDRAYEQYF. The chain uses TRBV29-1 and TRBJ2-7; D is perhaps TRBD1 (7 bases). The CDR3 spans 13 residues. V lost 4 bases to trimming and J lost 2 bases, with 12 bases between them. Germline V gives CDR1 SQVTM, CDR2 ANQGSEA.

This clonotype was observed at least ten times. The rearrangement joins TRBV7-9 to TRBJ1-1; 8 positions match TRBD1. This CDR3 has 14 residues. Germline lookup yields CDR1 SEHNR and CDR2 FQNEAQ (reference sequence). J gave up 3 bases and V 5 bases, and 5 bases lay outside the gene matches. The CDR3 region is CASSRDRGDTEAFF. CDR3 in DNA: TGTGCCAGCAGCAGAGACAGGGGCGACACTGAAGCTTTCTTT.

This clonotype was seen at least ten times. V gene TRBV19 combines with J gene TRBJ2-7; 10 nucleotides agree with TRBD1. The CDR3 has 15 residues. Per germline, CDR1 LNHDA and CDR2 SQIVND (reference sequence). V shed 5 bases, J shed 2 bases, and the junction held 6 bases outside the gene matches. In DNA, the CDR3 is TGTGCCAGTAGTCCGTTCGGACAGGGGGCCTACGAGCAGTACTTC. Translated, it gives CASSPFGQGAYEQYF.